Judged by abundance, the clone carrying this TCR beta chain is medium-sized. Its antigen is currently unknown. The data were taken from a study of T cells in localized non-small cell lung cancer. TCRdb's table, derived via immunoSEQ multiplex PCR, lists solely in-frame clones and lacks some. The data hold some 900 clones, with about 19% observed a single time. General study results and limits: One tumor region alone was sequenced, and heterogeneity therefore remains possible. It was uninvolved adjacent lung that showed the highest T cell clonality, exceeding tumor. Adjacent lung was found to contain a median approximately 62 of the top 100 tumor clones. Prolonged overall survival went with higher T cell density in the blood.

The CDR3 is 14 amino acids. Germline V CDR1 and CDR2: MGHRA, YSYEKL. V lost 1 base and J lost 7, with 8 bases in between. The sequenced sample was normal lung tissue next to the tumor, obtained before any cancer treatment. This receptor was taken from a woman aged 40-69 years with stage II lung adenocarcinoma. The chain combines TRBV4-1 with TRBJ1-6, with D perhaps TRBD1 (6 bases). The CDR3 sequence: CASSQAGTNSPLHF. The CDR3 DNA follows: TGCGCCAGCAGCCAAGCCGGGACAAATTCACCCCTCCACTTT.